Listed here are 10 T cell receptor beta chains from one sample, sequenced in a study of T cells after yellow fever vaccination. Using its own MiXCR run on the 5' RACE reads, TCRdb lists one record per CDR3 protein. The repertoire has hundreds of thousands of distinct CDR3 sequences, 15% to 20% of them found once; the top ten carry roughly a sixth. The source material was PBMCs, sampled before the yellow fever booster vaccination. The receptors shown here come from a man between 18 and 29 years old who received the YFV17D yellow fever vaccine.

The sample holds many counts of this clonotype. The chain uses TRBV29-1 and TRBJ2-1, with no clear D. CDR3 length: 12 amino acids. Germline-derived CDR1 and CDR2 are SQVTM and ANQGSEA. Trimming pared 6 bases from V and 4 bases from J, leaving 10 bases between. As DNA, the CDR3 is TGCAGCGTACACACCGGTTACAATGAGCAGTTCTTC. Translation: CSVHTGYNEQFF.

The rearrangement uses TRBV6-6 and TRBJ1-2, with D possibly TRBD1 on 6 matching bases. Germline V gene sequence: CDR1 MNHNY, CDR2 SVGAGI (reference sequence). The CDR3 is 17 amino acids. V shed 6 bases and J shed 4 bases, with 24 bases lying between them. DNA for the CDR3: TGTGCCAGCAGCTCAACTCCTCAAACAGGGTTTTTCTATGGCTACACCTTC. Protein product: CASSSTPQTGFFYGYTF.

The table lists this clonotype with a few counts. This chain links TRBV13 with TRBJ2-5; TRBD2 might be the D (6 bases). Trimming left V 4 bases short and J 5 bases short, with 14 bases between. The CDR3 contains 14 residues. Germline loops: CDR1 PRHDT, CDR2 FYEKMQ (reference sequence). The CDR3, as DNA: TGTGCCAGCAGCTGGATGACGGGGGTGGAGACCCAGTACTTC. Its protein is CASSWMTGVETQYF.

This clonotype showed up just a few times. The chain uses TRBV5-6 and TRBJ2-5; D is perhaps TRBD1 (6 bases). The CDR3 is made up of 15 amino acids. CDR1 and CDR2 (germline): SGHDT, YYEEEE. V lost 1 base to trimming and J lost 7 bases, with 17 bases between them. The CDR3 loop is CASSLWGRGFGTQYF. For the CDR3, the DNA is TGTGCCAGCAGCTTGTGGGGGCGCGGGTTCGGGACCCAGTACTTC.

This clonotype was seen many times. J is TRBJ1-1 and V is TRBV20-1, with D unresolved. The V end was cut by 1 base, the J end by 10 bases, with 10 bases between. Germline CDR1 DFQATT, CDR2 SNEGSKA (reference sequence). The CDR3 extends over 11 amino acids. CDR3 sequence: CSARGGGVAFF. In nucleotides, the CDR3 is TGCAGTGCTAGAGGGGGTGGAGTAGCTTTCTTT.

V gene TRBV7-2 combines with J gene TRBJ2-3; 9 nucleotides agree with TRBD2. The CDR3 runs to 15 residues. The V segment lost 5 bases and the J segment 4 bases; nucleotides outside the gene matches: 7. Germline V gene data show CDR1 as SGHTA and CDR2 as FQGNSA. The CDR3: CASSPLGLAPDTQYF. The CDR3, as DNA: TGTGCCAGCAGCCCCCTCGGACTAGCGCCAGATACGCAGTATTTT.

J is TRBJ2-2 and V is TRBV11-2; either TRBD1 or TRBD2 may supply D (6 bases each). The CDR3 spans 16 residues. V was trimmed by 2 bases and J by 4 bases, leaving 14 bases between them. The germline gives CDR1 SGHAT, CDR2 FQNNGV. The CDR3 loop is CASSLFRGEATGELFF. In DNA form, the CDR3 reads TGTGCCAGCAGCTTATTTAGGGGGGAGGCCACCGGGGAGCTGTTTTTT. Variable domain in full (rest from reference TRBV11-2 and TRBJ2-2): EAGVAQSPRYKIIEKRQSVAFWCNPISGHATLYWYQQILGQGPKLLIQFQNNGVVDDSQLPKDRFSAERLKGVDSTLKIQPAKLEDSAVYLCASSLFRGEATGELFFGEGSRLTVL.

The V gene is TRBV5-6, the J gene TRBJ2-7, with D possibly TRBD1 on 5 matching bases. V was pared by 0 bases and J by 4 bases, with 14 bases between. The CDR3 sequence is 15 residues long. CDR1 is SGHDT, CDR2 YYEEEE, per germline. The CDR3 loop reads CASSLAGARRYEQYF. DNA of the CDR3: TGTGCCAGCAGCTTGGCTGGGGCCAGGCGGTACGAGCAGTACTTC. Variable domain in full (rest from reference TRBV5-6 and TRBJ2-7): DAGVTQSPTHLIKTRGQQVTLRCSPKSGHDTVSWYQQALGQGPQFIFQYYEEEERQRGNFPDRFSGHQFPNYSSELNVNALLLGDSALYLCASSLAGARRYEQYFGPGTRLTVT.

J is TRBJ1-1 and V is TRBV12-3 or TRBV12-4; possibly TRBD1 for D (6 bases). Trimming pared 2 bases from V and 6 bases from J, leaving 10 bases between. This CDR3 region has 13 residues. The CDR3 loop is CASSLIGGAEAFF. The CDR3 nucleotides are TGTGCCAGCAGTTTAATAGGGGGGGCTGAAGCTTTCTTT.

The chain employs TRBV10-3 and TRBJ1-2; TRBD1 is a possible D gene (5 bases). Trimming cost V 0 bases and J 2 bases, with 10 bases left between them. Germline lookup yields CDR1 ENHRY and CDR2 SYGVKD. CDR3 length: 15 residues. The CDR3 protein is CAISESIQVNYGYTF. Written as DNA, the CDR3 is TGTGCCATCAGTGAGTCGATACAGGTGAACTATGGCTACACCTTC.